This entry describes one T cell receptor (beta chain). This clonotype was counted a few times. Its antigen has not been determined. No base quality information exists; no much larger clone differs at one position. Libraries were constructed by RT-PCR. The sequencer listed for this sample is Illumina HiSeq 2500. TCRdb itself trimmed the public reads at Q25 with fastp, ran MiXCR and retained productive beta chains. Entries are consolidated by CDR3 protein sequence, retaining the most common genes and DNA. For this sample there are some 800,000 distinct CDR3 sequences; approximately 22% appear just once. The ten largest clones capture roughly a tenth of the sample. This entry comes from a study of response to subunit inactivated influenza vaccine (dated by TCRdb to the late 2010s). In the study overall: To follow how T cells responded to a trivalent subunit inactivated influenza vaccine, the researchers relied on deep quantitative profiling of the T cell receptor repertoire. General study outcomes and caveats: The authors proposed that each seasonal influenza vaccination may bring in only a limited number of new T cells.

The sequencing here drew on PBMCs from blood, taken more than 4 days after vaccination. The sequence was collected from a middle-aged man who received an inactivated influenza vaccine. Donor details come from another sample of the same person, matched by shared clones.

The nucleotides are TGTGCCAGCTCTGGGGGGACAGGGGTACAAGAGACCCAGTACTTC. It translates as CASSGGTGVQETQYF. The chain employs TRBV12-3 or TRBV12-4 and TRBJ2-5, and TRBD1 aligns with 10 junction nucleotides. Ends trimmed: V by 8 bases, J by 2 bases; bases unmatched to a gene: 8. From cysteine to phenylalanine, the CDR3 is 15 amino acids long. Only the CDR3 DNA stays, 45 bases, in frame from base 1.